This entry is about one TCR beta chain. Its antigen is unidentified. The data originate from a study of T cells after yellow fever vaccination. V was trimmed by 1 base and J by 4 bases, leaving 16 bases between them. Germline CDR1 is LGHNA and CDR2 is YSLEER. The length of the CDR3 is 16 residues. TCRdb fed the 5' RACE reads into MiXCR, producing one record per CDR3 protein. Counted here are 300,000 or so distinct CDR3 sequences, approximately 13% occurring once; the ten biggest clones make up about 0.51%. Study-wide results and limits: A weaker but faster secondary response was observed, peaking on day 5 versus 15. Although most clonotypes did not, a small share appeared in both CD4 and CD8 compartments. Post-booster samples contained most primary-vaccination clones (about 95% CD4, approximately 88% CD8).

The TCR sequence derives from a young man who received the YFV17D yellow fever vaccine. The genes are TRBV4-3 and TRBJ2-5, with D possibly matching TRBD1 (6 bases). Specimen: CD4+ T cells sorted from PBMCs, collected 45 days after the yellow fever booster vaccination. CDR3 residues: CASSQGLVGAGETQYF. For the CDR3, the DNA is TGCGCCAGCAGCCAAGGTCTAGTGGGGGCCGGAGAGACCCAGTACTTC.